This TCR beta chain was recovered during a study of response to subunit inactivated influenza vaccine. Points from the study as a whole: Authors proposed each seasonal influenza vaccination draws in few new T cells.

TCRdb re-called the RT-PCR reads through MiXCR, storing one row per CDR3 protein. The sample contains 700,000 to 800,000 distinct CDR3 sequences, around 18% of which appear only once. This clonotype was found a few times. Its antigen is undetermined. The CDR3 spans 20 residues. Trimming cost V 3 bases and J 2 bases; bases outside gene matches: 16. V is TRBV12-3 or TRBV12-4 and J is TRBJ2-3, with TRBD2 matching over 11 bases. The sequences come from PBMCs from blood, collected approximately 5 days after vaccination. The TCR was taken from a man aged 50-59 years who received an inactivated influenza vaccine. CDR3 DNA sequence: TGTGCCAGCAGTTTTCCAAGTTTATTACTAGCGGGGGTTCCCACAGATACGCAGTATTTT. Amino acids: CASSFPSLLLAGVPTDTQYF.